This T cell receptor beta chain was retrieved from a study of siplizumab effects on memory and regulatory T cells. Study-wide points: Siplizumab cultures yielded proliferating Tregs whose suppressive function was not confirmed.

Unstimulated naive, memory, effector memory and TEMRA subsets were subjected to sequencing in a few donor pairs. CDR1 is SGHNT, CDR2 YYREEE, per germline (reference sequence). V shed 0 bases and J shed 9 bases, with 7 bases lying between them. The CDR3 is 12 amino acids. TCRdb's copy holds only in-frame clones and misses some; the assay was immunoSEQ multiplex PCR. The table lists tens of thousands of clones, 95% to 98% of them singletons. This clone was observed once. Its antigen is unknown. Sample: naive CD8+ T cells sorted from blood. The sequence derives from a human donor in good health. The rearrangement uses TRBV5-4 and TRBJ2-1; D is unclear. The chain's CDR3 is CASSLEGGEQFF. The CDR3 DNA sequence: TGTGCCAGCAGCTTGGAGGGCGGTGAGCAGTTCTTC.